This TCR beta chain was identified in a study of CD8 T cells in ankylosing spondylitis. General study findings and limits: Reportedly, disease-linked clones are significantly enriched in ankylosing spondylitis patients' matched synovial fluid. Blood of patients with ankylosing spondylitis appeared to be characterized by a TCR beta motif of about eight highly homologous variants.

V was clipped by 2 bases and J by 7 bases; unmatched bases: 7. The CDR3 runs 15 residues. This clonotype was seen ten or more times. Its specificity is not known. A quantitative 5'-RACE method, one with molecular barcodes, was used to make TCR beta libraries. TCRdb re-called the 5' RACE reads through MiXCR, storing one row per CDR3 protein. The data show some 250,000 distinct CDR3 sequences, with roughly a quarter seen just once and over 0.55% held by the top ten. The V call is TRBV12-3 or TRBV12-4, the J call TRBJ2-2; TRBD1 matches 7 bases. This receptor was obtained from a male donor with ankylosing spondylitis or in good health (not recorded which). The sequenced material came from blood, either unsorted or a sorted T cell fraction (not recorded which). Written as DNA, the CDR3 is TGTGCCAGCAGTTTAAGTGGCCAGGGGGACGGGGAGCTGTTTTTT. Its protein is CASSLSGQGDGELFF.